The subject of this entry is one T cell receptor beta chain. Being one base from a much bigger clone, this may be a read error. Each CDR3 protein gets one entry after TCRdb re-called the 5' RACE reads with MiXCR. Of around 30,000 distinct CDR3 sequences in the sample, approximately 24% are singletons; the top ten hold around 4.5%. The memory fraction was CD4+CD45RO+CD25- cells. The sequencing input was memory CD4+ T cells sorted from blood. Noted subset: memory CD4+ T cells, CD4+CD45RO+CD25-. The clonotype originates from a female donor with breast cancer.

This CDR3 reads CTSSIHRGLSQPQHF. CDR3 nucleotides: TGCACCAGCAGCATTCACAGGGGGCTCTCTCAGCCCCAGCATTTT. The chain employs TRBV4-1 and TRBJ1-5, with 9 bases fitting TRBD1. The CDR3 spans 15 residues. Germline assignment: CDR1 MGHRA and CDR2 YSYEKL.